This T cell receptor beta chain was captured in a study of T-cell memory formation after mild COVID-19. Findings and limits, study-wide: CD4+ clones that contracted lay mainly in CM and EM; CD8+ ones lay in EMRA.

Each CDR3 protein is one row after TCRdb ran MiXCR on the 5' RACE reads. This table has roughly 340,000 distinct CDR3 sequences, more than 20% appearing once. The CDR3 runs to 13 residues. The germline V gene has CDR1 DFQATT and CDR2 SNEGSKA (reference sequence). Trimming removed 6 bases from V and 3 bases from J, with 13 bases in between. A note on this clonotype: Its specificity is unknown.

Specimen: PBMCs or a T cell subset sorted from them (not recorded which). This receptor was taken from a man younger than 35 who had mild COVID-19 (a few samples of this study predate the infection). Cell type and time point are not known. The J gene is TRBJ2-3, the V gene TRBV20-1; D may be TRBD2 (6 bases). CDR3 coding DNA: TGCAGTGCCCCGGGACTCCTTACAGATACGCAGTATTTT. Protein product: CSAPGLLTDTQYF.